This T cell receptor (beta chain) was captured by sequencing in a study of T cells in Graves' hyperthyroidism and ophthalmopathy. Study findings and constraints: Ophthalmopathy was identified by the model a median approximately 6.4 months ahead of onset.

Germline assignment: CDR1 SGHVS and CDR2 FNYEAQ. The CDR3 is 18 residues long. Unmatched junction bases numbered 13, after V lost 5 bases and J lost 4 bases. The patients, who ranged from 18 to 65 in age, presented with newly diagnosed hyperthyroidism lasting under 2 months. As for this clonotype: Its antigen is not known.

TCR beta CDR3 sequences were amplified from RNA transcripts. First-round RT-PCR of the TCR CDR3 relied on the HTBI primer set. TCRdb reanalysed the multiplex PCR reads using MiXCR and keeps one entry per CDR3 protein. The sample yields a few hundred thousand distinct CDR3 sequences, around 46% seen once. This sequence originates from a woman younger than 35 with Graves' hyperthyroidism. Sequencing was performed on peripheral blood or thyroid tissue (not recorded which). The chain has TRBV7-6 and TRBJ2-5; 13 bases align to TRBD2. CDR3 sequence: CASSRGLAGADVRETQYF. CDR3 bases: TGTGCCAGCAGCCGCGGACTAGCGGGAGCGGATGTACGAGAGACCCAGTACTTC.